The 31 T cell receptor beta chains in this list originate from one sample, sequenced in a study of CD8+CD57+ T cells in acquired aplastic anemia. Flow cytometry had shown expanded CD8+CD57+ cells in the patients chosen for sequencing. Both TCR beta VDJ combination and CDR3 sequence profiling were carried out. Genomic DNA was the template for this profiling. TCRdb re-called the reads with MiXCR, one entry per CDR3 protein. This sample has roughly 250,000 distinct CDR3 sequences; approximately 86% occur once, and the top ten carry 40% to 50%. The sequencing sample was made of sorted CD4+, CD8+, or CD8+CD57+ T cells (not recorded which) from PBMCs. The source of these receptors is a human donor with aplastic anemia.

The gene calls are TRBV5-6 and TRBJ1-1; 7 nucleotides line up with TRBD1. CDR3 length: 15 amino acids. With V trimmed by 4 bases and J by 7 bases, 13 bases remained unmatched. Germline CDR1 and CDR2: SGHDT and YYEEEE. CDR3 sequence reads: CASSLRDRGQDEAFF. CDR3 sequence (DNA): TGTGCCAGCAGCCTCCGGGACAGAGGGCAAGATGAAGCTTTCTTT.

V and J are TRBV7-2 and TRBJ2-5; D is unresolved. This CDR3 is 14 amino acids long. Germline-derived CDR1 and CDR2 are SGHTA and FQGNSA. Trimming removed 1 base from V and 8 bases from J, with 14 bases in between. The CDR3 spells CASSLGSDHDTQYF. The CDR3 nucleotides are TGTGCCAGCAGCTTAGGCAGCGATCACGATACCCAGTACTTC.

CDR3 region: CATSIDRQGGNEQYV. In DNA form, the CDR3 reads TGTGCCACCAGCATTGATAGACAGGGGGGGAATGAGCAGTACGTC. The V call is TRBV7-9, the J call TRBJ2-7, with 9 bases aligning to TRBD1. CDR3 length: 15 amino acids. CDR1 is SEHNR, CDR2 FQNEAQ, per germline (reference sequence).

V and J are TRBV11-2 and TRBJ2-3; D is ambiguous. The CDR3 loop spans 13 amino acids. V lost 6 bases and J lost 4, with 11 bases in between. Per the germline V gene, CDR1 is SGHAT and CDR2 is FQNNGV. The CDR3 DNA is TGTGCCAGCAGGGCCCAAGGCGCAGATACGCAGTATTTT. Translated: CASRAQGADTQYF.

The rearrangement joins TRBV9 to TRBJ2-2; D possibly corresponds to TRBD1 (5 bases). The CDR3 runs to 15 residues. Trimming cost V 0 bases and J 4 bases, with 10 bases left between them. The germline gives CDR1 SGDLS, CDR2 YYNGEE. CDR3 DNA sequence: TGTGCCAGCAGCGTAGGGGGCTGGGGCACCGGGGAGCTGTTTTTT. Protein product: CASSVGGWGTGELFF.

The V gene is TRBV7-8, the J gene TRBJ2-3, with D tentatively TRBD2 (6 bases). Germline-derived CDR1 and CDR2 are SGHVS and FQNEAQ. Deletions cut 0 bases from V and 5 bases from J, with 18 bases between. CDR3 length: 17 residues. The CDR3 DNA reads TGTGCCAGCAGCTTAGCGGGAGGTGGGAATACCCAAGATACGCAGTATTTT. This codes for CASSLAGGGNTQDTQYF.

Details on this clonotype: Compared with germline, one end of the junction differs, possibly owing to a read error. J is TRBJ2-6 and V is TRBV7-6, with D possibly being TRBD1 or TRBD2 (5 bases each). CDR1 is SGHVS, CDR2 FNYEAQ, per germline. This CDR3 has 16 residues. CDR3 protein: CASSIGTGDLFFVLTF. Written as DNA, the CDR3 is TGTGCCAGCAGCATCGGTACCGGGGACCTGTTTTTTGTCCTGACGTTC.

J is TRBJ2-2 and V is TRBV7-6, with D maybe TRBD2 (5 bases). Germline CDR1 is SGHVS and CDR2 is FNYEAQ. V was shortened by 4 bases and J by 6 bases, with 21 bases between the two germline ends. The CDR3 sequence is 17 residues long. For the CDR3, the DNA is TGTGCCAGCAGCTCGCAGGAGCGGCTTAGGGTGGCCGGGGAGCTGTTTTTT. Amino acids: CASSSQERLRVAGELFF. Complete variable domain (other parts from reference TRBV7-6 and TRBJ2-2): GAGVSQSPRYKVTKRGQDVALRCDPISGHVSLYWYRQALGQGPEFLTYFNYEAQQDKSGLPNDRFSAERPEGSISTLTIQRTEQRDSAMYRCASSSQERLRVAGELFFGEGSRLTVL.

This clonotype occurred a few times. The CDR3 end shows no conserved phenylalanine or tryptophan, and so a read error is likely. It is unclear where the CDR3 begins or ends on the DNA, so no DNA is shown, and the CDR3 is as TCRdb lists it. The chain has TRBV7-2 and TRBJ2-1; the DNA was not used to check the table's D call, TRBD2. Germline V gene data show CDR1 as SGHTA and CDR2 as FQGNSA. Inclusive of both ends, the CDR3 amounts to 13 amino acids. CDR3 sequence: CASSPSTSSTSGR.

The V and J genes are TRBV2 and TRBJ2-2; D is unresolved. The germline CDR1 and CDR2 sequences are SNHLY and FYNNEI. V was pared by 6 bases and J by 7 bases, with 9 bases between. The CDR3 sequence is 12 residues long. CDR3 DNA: TGTGCCAGCAGCGGAGTGGGCGGGGAGCTGTTTTTT. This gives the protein CASSGVGGELFF. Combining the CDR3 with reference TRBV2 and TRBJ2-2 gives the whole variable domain EPEVTQTPSHQVTQMGQEVILRCVPISNHLYFYWYRQILGQKVEFLVSFYNNEISEKSEIFDDQFSVERPDGSNFTLKIRSTKLEDSAMYFCASSGVGGELFFGEGSRLTVL.

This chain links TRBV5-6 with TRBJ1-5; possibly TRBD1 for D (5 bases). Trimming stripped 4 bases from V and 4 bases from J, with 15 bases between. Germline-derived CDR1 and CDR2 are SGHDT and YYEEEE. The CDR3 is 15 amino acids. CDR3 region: CASSQGEGRNQPQHF. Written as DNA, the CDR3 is TGTGCCAGCAGCCAGGGAGAGGGGAGGAATCAGCCCCAGCATTTT.

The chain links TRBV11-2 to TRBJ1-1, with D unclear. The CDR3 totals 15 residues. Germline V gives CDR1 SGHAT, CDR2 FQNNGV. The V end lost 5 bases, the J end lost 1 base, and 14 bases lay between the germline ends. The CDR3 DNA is TGTGCCAGCAGCCCCGCAATGAACACGAACACTGAAGCTTTCTTT. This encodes CASSPAMNTNTEAFF.

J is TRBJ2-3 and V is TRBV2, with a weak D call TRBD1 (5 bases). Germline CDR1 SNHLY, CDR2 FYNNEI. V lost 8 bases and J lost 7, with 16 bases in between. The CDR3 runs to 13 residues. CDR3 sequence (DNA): TGTGCCAGCGGGAACTGGGGCACCTATACGCAGTATTTT. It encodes CASGNWGTYTQYF.

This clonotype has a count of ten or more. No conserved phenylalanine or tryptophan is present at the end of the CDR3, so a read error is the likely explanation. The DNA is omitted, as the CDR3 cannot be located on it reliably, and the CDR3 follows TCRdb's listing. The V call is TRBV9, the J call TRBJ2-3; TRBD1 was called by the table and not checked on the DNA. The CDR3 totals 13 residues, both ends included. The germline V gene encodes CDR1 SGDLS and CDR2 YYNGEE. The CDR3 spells CASGGAGNIQYFV.

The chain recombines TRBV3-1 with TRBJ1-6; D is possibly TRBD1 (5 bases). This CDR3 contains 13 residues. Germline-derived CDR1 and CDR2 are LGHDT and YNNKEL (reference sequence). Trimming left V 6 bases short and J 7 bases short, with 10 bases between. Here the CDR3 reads CASRSGTNSPLHF. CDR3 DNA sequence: TGTGCCAGCAGGTCCGGGACGAATTCACCCCTCCACTTT.

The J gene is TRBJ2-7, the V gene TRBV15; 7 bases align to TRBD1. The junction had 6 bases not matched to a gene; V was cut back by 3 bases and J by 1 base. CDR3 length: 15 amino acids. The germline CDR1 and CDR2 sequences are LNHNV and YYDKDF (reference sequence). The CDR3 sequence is CATSSTGARSYEQYF. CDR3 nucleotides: TGTGCCACCAGCAGCACAGGGGCAAGGTCCTACGAGCAGTACTTC.

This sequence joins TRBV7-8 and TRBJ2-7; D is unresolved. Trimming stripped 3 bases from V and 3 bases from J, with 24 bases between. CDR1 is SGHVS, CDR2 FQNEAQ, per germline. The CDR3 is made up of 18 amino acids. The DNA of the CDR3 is TGTGCCAGCAGCTTTCCGCCAGGTGGCAATGCGCTGTACTACGAGCAGTACGTC. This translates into CASSFPPGGNALYYEQYV.

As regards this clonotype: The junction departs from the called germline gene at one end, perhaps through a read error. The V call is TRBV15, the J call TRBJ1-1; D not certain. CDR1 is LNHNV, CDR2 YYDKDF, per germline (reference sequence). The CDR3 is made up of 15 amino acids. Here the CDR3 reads CASSVELLPNTHAFF. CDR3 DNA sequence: TGTGCCAGCAGCGTAGAACTGTTACCAAACACTCACGCTTTCTTT. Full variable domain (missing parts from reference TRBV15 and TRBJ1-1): DAMVIQNPRYQVTQFGKPVTLSCSQTLNHNVMYWYQQKSSQAPKLLFHYYDKDFNNEADTPDNFQSRRPNTSFCFLDIRSPGLGDTAMYLCASSVELLPNTHAFFGQGTRLTVV.

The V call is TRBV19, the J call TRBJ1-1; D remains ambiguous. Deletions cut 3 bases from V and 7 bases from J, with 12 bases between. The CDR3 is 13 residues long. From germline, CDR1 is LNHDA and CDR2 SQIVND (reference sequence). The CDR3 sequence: CASSISASSEAFF. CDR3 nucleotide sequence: TGTGCCAGTAGTATTTCGGCGTCGAGTGAAGCTTTCTTT. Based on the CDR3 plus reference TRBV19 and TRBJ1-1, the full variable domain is DGGITQSPKYLFRKEGQNVTLSCEQNLNHDAMYWYRQDPGQGLRLIYYSQIVNDFQKGDIAEGYSVSREKKESFPLTVTSAQKNPTAFYLCASSISASSEAFFGQGTRLTVV.

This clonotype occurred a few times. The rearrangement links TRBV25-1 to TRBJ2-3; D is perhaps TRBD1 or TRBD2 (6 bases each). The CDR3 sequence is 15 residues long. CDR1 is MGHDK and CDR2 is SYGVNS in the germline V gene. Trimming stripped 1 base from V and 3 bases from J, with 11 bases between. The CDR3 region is CASSEWGARTDTQYF. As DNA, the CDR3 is TGTGCCAGCAGTGAATGGGGGGCGCGGACAGATACGCAGTATTTT.

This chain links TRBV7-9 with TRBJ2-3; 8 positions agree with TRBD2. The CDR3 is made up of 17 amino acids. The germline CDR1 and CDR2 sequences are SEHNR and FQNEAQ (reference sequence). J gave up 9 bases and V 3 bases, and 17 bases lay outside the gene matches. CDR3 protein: CASSLAASGGANVTQYF. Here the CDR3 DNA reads TGTGCCAGCAGCTTGGCCGCGAGCGGGGGCGCCAACGTCACGCAGTATTTT.

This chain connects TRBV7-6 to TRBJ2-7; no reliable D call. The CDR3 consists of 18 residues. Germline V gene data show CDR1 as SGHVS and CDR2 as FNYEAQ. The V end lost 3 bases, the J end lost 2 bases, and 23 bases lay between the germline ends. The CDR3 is CASSLRSYNSPLPYEQYV. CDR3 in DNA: TGTGCCAGCAGCTTGCGTTCCTACAATTCACCCCTTCCCTACGAGCAGTACGTC.

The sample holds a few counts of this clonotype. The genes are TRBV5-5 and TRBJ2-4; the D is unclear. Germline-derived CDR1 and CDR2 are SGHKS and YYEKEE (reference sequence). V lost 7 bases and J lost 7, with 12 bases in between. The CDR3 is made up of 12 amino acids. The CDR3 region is CASGVDRNIQYF. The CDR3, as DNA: TGTGCCAGCGGCGTGGATAGGAACATTCAGTACTTC.

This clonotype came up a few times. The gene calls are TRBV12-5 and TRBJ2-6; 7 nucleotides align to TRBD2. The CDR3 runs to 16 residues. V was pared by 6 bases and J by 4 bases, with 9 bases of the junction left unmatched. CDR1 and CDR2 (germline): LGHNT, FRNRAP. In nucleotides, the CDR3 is TGTGCTAGTGGCTTAGCGGGTAGCTACGGGGCCAACGTCCTGACTTTC. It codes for CASGLAGSYGANVLTF.

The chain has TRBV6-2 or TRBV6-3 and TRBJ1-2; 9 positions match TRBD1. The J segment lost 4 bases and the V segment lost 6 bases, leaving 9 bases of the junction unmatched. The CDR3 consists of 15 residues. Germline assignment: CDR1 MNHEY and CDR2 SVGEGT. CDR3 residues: CASRSSGQGPYGYTF. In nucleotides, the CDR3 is TGTGCCAGCAGGTCTTCGGGACAGGGCCCCTATGGCTACACCTTC.

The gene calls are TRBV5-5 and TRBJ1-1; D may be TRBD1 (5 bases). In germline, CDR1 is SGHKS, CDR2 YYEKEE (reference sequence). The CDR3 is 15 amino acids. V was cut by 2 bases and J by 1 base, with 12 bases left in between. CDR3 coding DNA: TGTGCCAGCAGCTTAGCACAGGCAGGGAACACTGAAGCTTTCTTT. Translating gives CASSLAQAGNTEAFF.

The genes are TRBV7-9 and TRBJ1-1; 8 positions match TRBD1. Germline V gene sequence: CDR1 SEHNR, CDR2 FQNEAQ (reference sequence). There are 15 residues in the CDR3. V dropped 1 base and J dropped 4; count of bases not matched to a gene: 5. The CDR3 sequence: CASSLDRTGGTEAFF. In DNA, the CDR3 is TGTGCCAGCAGCTTAGATAGAACAGGGGGCACTGAAGCTTTCTTT.

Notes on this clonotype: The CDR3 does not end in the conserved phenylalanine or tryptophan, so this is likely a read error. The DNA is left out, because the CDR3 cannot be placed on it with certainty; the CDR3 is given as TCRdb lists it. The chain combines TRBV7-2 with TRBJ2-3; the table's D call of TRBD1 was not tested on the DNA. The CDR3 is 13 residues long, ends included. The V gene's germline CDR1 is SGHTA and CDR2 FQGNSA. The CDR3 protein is CATADRGTEAQFL.

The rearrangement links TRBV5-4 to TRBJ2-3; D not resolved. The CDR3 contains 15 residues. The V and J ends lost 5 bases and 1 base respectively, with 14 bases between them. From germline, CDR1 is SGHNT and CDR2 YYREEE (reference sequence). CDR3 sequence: CASSSMNVGTDTQYF. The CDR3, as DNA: TGTGCCAGCAGTTCAATGAACGTGGGCACAGATACGCAGTATTTT.

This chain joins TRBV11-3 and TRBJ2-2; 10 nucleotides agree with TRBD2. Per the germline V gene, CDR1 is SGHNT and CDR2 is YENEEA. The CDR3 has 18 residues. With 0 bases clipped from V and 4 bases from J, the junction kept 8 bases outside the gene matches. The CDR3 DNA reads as TGTGCCAGCAGCTTAGATCTGACAGCTAGCGGGGGCACCGGGGAGCTGTTTTTT. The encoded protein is CASSLDLTASGGTGELFF.

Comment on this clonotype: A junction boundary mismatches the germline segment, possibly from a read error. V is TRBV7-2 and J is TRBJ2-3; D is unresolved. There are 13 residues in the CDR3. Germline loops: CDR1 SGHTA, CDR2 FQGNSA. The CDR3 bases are TGTGCCAGCAGGGACGGCGGCACAGCTACGCAGTATTTC. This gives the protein CASRDGGTATQYF.